The clone carrying this T cell receptor beta chain has just one count. This entry is derived from a study of blood T cell repertoires in COVID-19. This table comes from immunoSEQ multiplex PCR, and its TCRdb copy is limited to in-frame clones, with some not included. The table lists approximately 220,000 clones, around 89% of them singletons, with approximately 2.7% in the top ten. V shed 3 bases and J 5 bases; nucleotides not matched to a gene: 20. The length of the CDR3 is 19 residues. Germline values: CDR1 MDHEN, CDR2 SYDVKM. The rearrangement uses TRBV28 and TRBJ1-2; 8 bases fit TRBD1. Sequencing input: PBMCs or T cells enriched from blood (not recorded which). This sequence originates from a woman aged 25 to 39 who had recovered from COVID-19. CDR3 bases: TGTGCCAGCAGTTTCCCGAGTGGGACAGGACAGCTTGAGACGTATGGCTACACCTTC. As protein: CASSFPSGTGQLETYGYTF.